Below, 15 T cell receptor beta chains from the same sample are listed, as sequenced in a study of blood T cell repertoires in COVID-19 (dated by TCRdb to 2018 to 2020). Preparation of the library involved the immunoSEQ multiplex PCR assay. TCRdb limited this immuneACCESS table to in-frame rearrangements with V and J called. A share of clones is missing; checked studies link under half to unresolved V genes, and the rest is unexplained. Across this sample there are under 300,000 clones, with more than 85% seen only once. The ten largest make up more than 6.5% of the sample. The sample taken for sequencing was peripheral blood. The receptors derive from a woman in her 70s with active or convalescent COVID-19.

The V gene is TRBV7-2, the J gene TRBJ2-1; D uncertain. The CDR3 consists of 14 residues. The germline V gene encodes CDR1 SGHTA and CDR2 FQGNSA. The V gene lost 5 bases and the J gene lost 7 bases, with 15 bases spanning the gap. The CDR3 DNA reads TGTGCCAGCAGCCCACCGGAGATTCCTAATGAGCAGTTCTTC. This codes for CASSPPEIPNEQFF.

The rearrangement uses TRBV19 and TRBJ2-7, with 7 nucleotides matching TRBD1. The germline gives CDR1 LNHDA, CDR2 SQIVND (reference sequence). CDR3 length equals 14 residues. With V trimmed by 8 bases and J by 0 bases, 7 bases remained unmatched. The CDR3 region is CASAGTDYSYEQYF. The CDR3 nucleotides read TGTGCCAGTGCCGGGACAGATTACTCCTACGAGCAGTACTTC.

V is TRBV19 and J is TRBJ1-2, with D perhaps matching TRBD1 (6 bases). CDR1 and CDR2 (germline): LNHDA, SQIVND (reference sequence). V was shortened by 7 bases and J by 5 bases, with 17 bases between the two germline ends. The CDR3 is 14 amino acids. CDR3 nucleotides: TGTGCCAGTACTCCGGACAGACCAGTTTATGGCTACACCTTC. It yields the protein CASTPDRPVYGYTF.

The rearrangement uses TRBV5-1 and TRBJ1-2; D remains ambiguous. Trimming took 7 bases from V and 4 from J, leaving 11 bases between them. CDR1 and CDR2 from the germline V gene are SGHRS and YFSETQ. The CDR3 contains 12 residues. CDR3 coding DNA: TGCGCCAGCGGGGAGGTCGGCTATGGCTACACCTTC. Protein: CASGEVGYGYTF.

The genes are TRBV19 and TRBJ2-1, with D maybe TRBD1 (5 bases). Trimming shortened V by 7 bases and J by 8 bases, and 21 bases separated the two germline ends. This CDR3 comprises 15 residues. Germline loops: CDR1 LNHDA, CDR2 SQIVND (reference sequence). The CDR3 DNA is TGTGCCAGTACCGTCAGGGCTGCTACACCCGATGAGCAGTTCTTC. Residues: CASTVRAATPDEQFF. The complete variable domain, with remaining parts taken from reference TRBV19 and TRBJ2-1, reads DGGITQSPKYLFRKEGQNVTLSCEQNLNHDAMYWYRQDPGQGLRLIYYSQIVNDFQKGDIAEGYSVSREKKESFPLTVTSAQKNPTAFYLCASTVRAATPDEQFFGPGTRLTVL.

This chain joins TRBV5-1 and TRBJ2-6; D ambiguous. V was trimmed by 5 bases and J by 0 bases, leaving 3 bases between them. In germline, CDR1 is SGHRS, CDR2 YFSETQ. This CDR3 region has 13 residues. The CDR3 sequence: CASRYSGANVLTF. DNA for the CDR3: TGCGCCAGCAGGTACTCTGGGGCCAACGTCCTGACTTTC.

DNA for the CDR3: TGTGCCAGCAGTTACAGGGGGTTCGGCACCGGGGAGCTGTTTTTT. Encoded protein: CASSYRGFGTGELFF. The rearrangement links TRBV6-5 to TRBJ2-2; D possibly corresponds to TRBD1 (6 bases). V lost 2 bases and J 4 bases, leaving 11 bases between the germline ends. CDR3 size: 15 residues. Germline V gene sequence: CDR1 MNHEY, CDR2 SVGAGI.

The V and J genes are TRBV6-1 and TRBJ1-1; D remains ambiguous. Germline V gene sequence: CDR1 MNHNS, CDR2 SASEGT. Trimming took 4 bases from V and 7 from J, leaving 10 bases between them. This CDR3 spans 12 amino acids. The CDR3 here is CASSGARVEAFF. The DNA of the CDR3 is TGTGCCAGCAGTGGAGCTCGGGTTGAAGCTTTCTTT.

The CDR3 bases are TGCGCCAGCAGTGAAGGCGGGGGGGCCGGGGAGCTGTTTTTT. Protein product: CASSEGGGAGELFF. The chain is built from TRBV10-2 and TRBJ2-2, with 9 nucleotides matching TRBD2. CDR1 is WSHSY, CDR2 SAAADI, per germline. Trimming took 3 bases from V and 6 from J; bases not matched to a gene: 2. The CDR3 loop spans 14 amino acids.

This chain connects TRBV2 to TRBJ1-1; TRBD1 aligns across 10 bases. Unmatched junction bases numbered 17, after V lost 6 bases and J lost 4 bases. CDR3 length: 18 residues. Germline V gives CDR1 SNHLY, CDR2 FYNNEI. The CDR3: CASRKGGQGSLLGTEAFF. The CDR3 region has the DNA TGTGCCAGCAGGAAGGGGGGACAGGGGTCCCTCTTGGGCACTGAAGCTTTCTTT.

The chain joins TRBV5-4 to TRBJ2-3, with TRBD2 identical over 7 bases. This CDR3 region has 13 residues. The junction had 7 bases not matched to a gene; V was cut back by 10 bases and J by 2 bases. Germline V gene data show CDR1 as SGHNT and CDR2 as YYREEE (reference sequence). The CDR3 region has the DNA TGTGCCGCCTCGGGGGGATACACAGATACGCAGTATTTT. This sequence encodes CAASGGYTDTQYF.

The chain links TRBV6-1 to TRBJ1-5; 7 bases map to TRBD1. This CDR3 is 13 amino acids long. The germline V gene encodes CDR1 MNHNS and CDR2 SASEGT. J was trimmed by 5 bases and V by 2 bases; bases with no gene match: 0. This chain's CDR3 is CASSEQGDQPQHF. The CDR3 bases are TGTGCCAGCAGTGAACAGGGGGATCAGCCCCAGCATTTT.

The chain carries TRBV19 and TRBJ2-5, with TRBD1 matching 8 bases. The CDR3 spans 13 residues. CDR1 LNHDA and CDR2 SQIVND come from the germline V gene (reference sequence). Trimming removed 4 bases from V and 7 bases from J; junction bases left unmatched: 5. In DNA form, the CDR3 reads TGTGCCAGTAGTACAGGGGGCGCGGGGACCCAGTACTTC. Protein product: CASSTGGAGTQYF.

The gene calls are TRBV3-1 (or the pseudogene TRBV3-2) and TRBJ1-1, with 7 bases that match TRBD1. CDR3 length: 14 amino acids. CDR1 and CDR2 from the germline V gene are LGHDT and YNNKEL (reference sequence). The CDR3 coding sequence is TGTGCGTGTAATGGAGGGGGCGGGTTCACTGAAGCTTTCTTT. Its translation is CACNGGGGFTEAFF.

The chain joins TRBV6-6 to TRBJ2-1, with D possibly being TRBD2 (5 bases). V was pared by 4 bases and J by 0 bases, with 13 bases between. The CDR3 is made up of 16 amino acids. CDR1 is MNHNY, CDR2 SVGAGI, per germline (reference sequence). CDR3 protein: CASSSTGLTSYNEQFF. CDR3 coding DNA: TGTGCCAGCAGTTCCACCGGACTGACCTCCTACAATGAGCAGTTCTTC.